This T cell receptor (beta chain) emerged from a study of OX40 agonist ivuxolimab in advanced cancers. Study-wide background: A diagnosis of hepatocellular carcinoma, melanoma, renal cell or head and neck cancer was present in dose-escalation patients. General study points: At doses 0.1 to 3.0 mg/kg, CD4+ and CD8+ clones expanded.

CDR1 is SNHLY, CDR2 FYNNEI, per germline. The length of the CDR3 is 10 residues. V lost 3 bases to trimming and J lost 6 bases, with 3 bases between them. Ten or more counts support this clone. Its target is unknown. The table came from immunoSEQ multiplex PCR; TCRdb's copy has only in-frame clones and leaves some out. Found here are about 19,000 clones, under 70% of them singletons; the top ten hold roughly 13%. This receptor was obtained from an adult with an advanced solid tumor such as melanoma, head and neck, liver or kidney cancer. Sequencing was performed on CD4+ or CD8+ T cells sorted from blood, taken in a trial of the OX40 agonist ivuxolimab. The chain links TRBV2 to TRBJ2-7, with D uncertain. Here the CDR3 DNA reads TGTGCCAGCAGTGAGGGCGAGCAGTACTTC. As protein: CASSEGEQYF. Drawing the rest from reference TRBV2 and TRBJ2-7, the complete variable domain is EPEVTQTPSHQVTQMGQEVILRCVPISNHLYFYWYRQILGQKVEFLVSFYNNEISEKSEIFDDQFSVERPDGSNFTLKIRSTKLEDSAMYFCASSEGEQYFGPGTRLTVT.